The clone carrying this T cell receptor (beta chain) turned up a few times. The data stem from a study of T-cell memory formation after mild COVID-19. TCRdb re-called the 5' RACE reads through MiXCR, storing one row per CDR3 protein. This sample has about 180,000 distinct CDR3 sequences, with around 20% found just once. CDR1 is SGHDT, CDR2 YYEEEE, per germline. Trimming removed 2 bases at V and 4 bases at J, with 12 bases between. The CDR3 loop spans 14 amino acids. The receptor was derived from a man between 18 and 35 years old who had mild COVID-19 (a few samples of this study predate the infection). Cell type and time point are not known. Input material: PBMCs or a T cell subset sorted from them (not recorded which). V is TRBV5-6 and J is TRBJ1-2; possibly TRBD1 for D (6 bases). The CDR3 bases are TGTGCCAGCAGCTTCCAGGGGTCCATCTATGGCTACACCTTC. This translates into CASSFQGSIYGYTF.